Only a few counts were recorded for the clone carrying this T cell receptor (beta chain). Here immunoSEQ multiplex PCR was the method, and the copy in TCRdb shows in-frame clones only, minus some. Of 25,000 to 35,000 clones in the sample, over 80% were seen once. This CDR3 has 15 residues. Germline V gene data show CDR1 as SGHDN and CDR2 as FVKESK. V gave up 1 base and J gave up 3 bases; unmatched junction bases: 5. The data were obtained in a study of OX40 agonist ivuxolimab in advanced cancers. The chain carries TRBV14 and TRBJ2-7; 8 bases are a match to TRBD2. This clonotype was obtained from an adult with an advanced solid tumor such as melanoma, head and neck, liver or kidney cancer. The sequenced sample was CD4+ or CD8+ T cells sorted from blood, obtained in a trial of the OX40 agonist ivuxolimab. The CDR3 loop reads CASSQGLATDYEQYF. CDR3 DNA sequence: TGTGCCAGCAGCCAAGGACTAGCGACAGACTACGAGCAGTACTTC.